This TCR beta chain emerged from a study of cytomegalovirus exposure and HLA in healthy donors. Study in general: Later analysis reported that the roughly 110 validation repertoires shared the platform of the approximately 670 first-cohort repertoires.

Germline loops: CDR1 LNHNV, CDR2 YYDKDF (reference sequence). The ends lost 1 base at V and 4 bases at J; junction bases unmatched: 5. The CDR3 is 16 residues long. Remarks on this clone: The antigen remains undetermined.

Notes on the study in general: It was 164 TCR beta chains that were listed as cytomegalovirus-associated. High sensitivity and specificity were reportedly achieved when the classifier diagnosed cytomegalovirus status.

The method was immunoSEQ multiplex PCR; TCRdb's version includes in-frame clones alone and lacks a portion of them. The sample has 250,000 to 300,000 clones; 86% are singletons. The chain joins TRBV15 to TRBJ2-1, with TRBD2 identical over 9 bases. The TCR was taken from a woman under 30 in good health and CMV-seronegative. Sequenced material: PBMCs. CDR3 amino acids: CATSRVREGRYNEQFF. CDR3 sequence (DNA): TGTGCCACCAGCAGAGTGCGGGAGGGCCGGTACAATGAGCAGTTCTTC.